This T cell receptor beta chain was recovered during a study of monozygotic twins with inflammatory bowel disease (dated by TCRdb to the late 2010s). Regarding the study in general: A total of roughly 28 monozygotic twin pairs were included in the full study, comprising nine German pairs (four IBD-concordant, five IBD-discordant) and 19 IBD-discordant Danish pairs. Each individual had, on average, about 151 000 unique TCRalpha sequences and 181 000 unique TCRbeta sequences available for analysis. The search for disease-associated traits relied mainly on comparing, within discordant pairs, IBD patients with their genetically identical healthy co-twins.

From each donor, a roughly 2.3 ml peripheral blood sample was collected into PAXgene tubes and stored at -80 degrees C. Total RNA was isolated from whole blood with the PAXgene blood miRNA kit on an automated QIAcube, without T cell sorting. Deep TCRalpha and TCRbeta repertoire profiling with unique molecular barcoding was performed on peripheral blood of monozygotic twin pairs concordant or discordant for inflammatory bowel disease. For every twin pair, smoking habits were documented, and each individual was categorised as a current, former or never smoker. Library preparation was by 5' RACE. Preparation of each TCR library used about 3,200 ng of total RNA. For each sample, cDNA synthesis was carried out in eight separate reactions using SMARTScribe reverse transcriptase. During cDNA synthesis, template switching was used to introduce unique molecular identifiers that contained a 6-nucleotide sample barcode. TCRalpha and TCRbeta cDNA was amplified in two nested PCRs of approximately 17 and 9 cycles, and bead purification was carried out after each PCR. Before amplification, cDNA was treated with uracil DNA-glycosylase and purified using the QIAquick PCR purification kit. The second PCR was the step at which Illumina TruSeq-compatible adapters and sample-specific barcodes were added. TapeStation and Qubit were used to check library quality and concentration, and approximately 5 ng of each library went into the pool. Sequencing of the pooled libraries was done on an Illumina HiSeq2500 single-index Rapid Run using custom sequencing primers and 2 x 100 bp reads. The source study handled its data this way. MiGEC version 1.2.6 was used for UMI-based consensus assembly, which corrected PCR and sequencing errors. MiXCR version 2.1.1 handled V(D)J alignment, clonotype assembly and CDR3 extraction. To normalise gene usage, clonotype sharing and MAIT/NKT TCR abundance, the top 1000, 10 000 and 20 000 clonotypes in each sample were analysed. Diversity was computed as the inverse Simpson index with the vegan R package after downsampling to 27 000 UMIs. Paired Mann-Whitney U tests were applied to discordant twin pairs, and Benjamini-Hochberg correction was used for multiple testing. Once TCRdb had reprocessed the reads, it stored one entry per CDR3 protein sequence and supplied no DNA. TCRdb, not the authors, supplied the V and J calls. The table for this sample records approximately 390,000 distinct CDR3 sequences. Of the sample, around 2.4% falls within the top ten clones.

Concerning this clonotype: It has no known antigen specificity.

The CDR3 runs 14 amino acids, cysteine and phenylalanine included. The entry carries no DNA sequence. For CDR1 and CDR2, the germline V gene lists MNHNS and SASEGT. Here is what the overall study found, with its caveats: The analysis was unable to tell different T cell subtypes apart. Repertoire similarity did not differ between concordant and discordant twins, possibly due to limited statistical power. IBD patients shared fewer clonotypes with other individuals than healthy twins did, most markedly in patients showing signs of disease activity. IBD patients had lower TCRbeta repertoire diversity, measured by the inverse Simpson index, than their healthy co-twins. The results gave no support for a single strong signal or clonotype linked to IBD. Differing immunosuppressive treatments among patients may have added background noise and inter-individual variability to the repertoires.

The sequence derives from a human donor with ulcerative colitis or Crohn's disease, or a healthy co-twin of an affected twin (not recorded which). The sequenced sample consisted of blood. The V gene is TRBV6-1 and the J gene is TRBJ1-5. CDR3 region: CASSRGFGNQPQHF.